The subject of this entry is one T cell receptor beta chain. This sample stems from a study of cytomegalovirus exposure and HLA in healthy donors. Germline values: CDR1 MDHEN, CDR2 SYDVKM. V dropped 10 bases and J dropped 3 bases, with 10 bases sitting between them. CDR3 length: 12 amino acids. Amplification used 60 Vbeta primers and 13 Jbeta primers. Profiled with immunoSEQ multiplex PCR; TCRdb holds only in-frame clones, not every one. The sample holds under 90,000 clones, 85% to 90% seen once. The V call is TRBV28, the J call TRBJ2-1; D is perhaps TRBD2 (6 bases). Sequencing was performed on PBMCs. The receptor was isolated from a man between 18 and 35 years old in good health and CMV-seronegative. The CDR3 DNA sequence: TGTGCCACGGCGGGGAGCTACAATGAGCAGTTCTTC. It is translated as CATAGSYNEQFF.